Listed below are T cell receptor beta chains from one sample, sequenced in a study of PD-L1 blockade in urothelial cancer. The assay was immunoSEQ multiplex PCR, and TCRdb's table has in-frame clones only and misses some. The repertoire includes about 56,000 clones, roughly 86% of them detected once, and less than 3.5% sits in the top ten. This material consisted of PBMCs, taken around atezolizumab (anti-PD-L1) treatment. The receptors were sampled from a middle-aged man with urothelial cancer. Both conserved end residues are part of each CDR3. D genes are given only for firm matches. Clone size, where shown, is once, few, many, or a class for clones that have expanded.

d_call,v_call,j_call,clone_size,cdr3_aa
TRBD2,TRBV5-4,TRBJ2-1,NA,CASSLGTYASGIGQFF
TRBD2,TRBV4-2,TRBJ2-5,few,CASSQGLAGGVQETQYF
TRBD2,TRBV27,TRBJ2-1,NA,CASSPPLGLAGAEQFF
TRBD1,TRBV2,TRBJ1-3,NA,CASRPDRAGNTIYF
NA,TRBV29-1,TRBJ1-1,NA,CSVRGYEAFF
TRBD1,TRBV7-8,TRBJ1-2,once,CASSYKSWGQGNYGYTF
NA,TRBV28,TRBJ2-2,NA,CASSTGSDTGELFF
TRBD1,TRBV7-9,TRBJ2-7,once,CASSLAQGQGNYEQYF
NA,TRBV28,TRBJ1-5,NA,CASSLFPTHNQPQHF
TRBD2,TRBV2,TRBJ2-1,NA,CASRLFPGLAGGSEQFF